Given below is one T cell receptor beta chain in context. No antigen is known for it. No clone much larger than this one lies a single base away; base qualities are absent. This record belongs to a study of T cell responses to AZD1222 COVID-19 vaccine (dated by TCRdb to about 2021). Regarding the research as a whole: A total of 233 trial participants underwent TCR sequencing, of whom some 210 received two doses of AZD1222 and about 25 received two doses of the MenACWY control vaccine. Trial participants were enrolled by age into subgroups of 18-55, 56-69 and 70-plus years, and around 140, 26 and 57 TCR-sequenced participants, respectively, were included in these subgroups. Summary of the overall study and its limitations: In the small 56-69-year group, the increase in depth fell short of significance, most likely because of low power. Conclusions about previously exposed vaccinees are limited because only five or six AZD1222 recipients were SARS-CoV-2 seropositive at baseline. Participants were mostly white British and included more females than males, and it was suggested by the authors that clonal diversity may have been underestimated. The vaccine-associated CD4 TCRs covered the entire spike protein, and the dominant responses fell in regions 160-218 and 743-854. Reportedly, close to half of the unique spike-specific TCRs recognized epitopes lying outside the regions that are mutated in the B.1.351 and B.1.1.7 variants. Because no samples from the day 14 peak response were available, repertoires could be characterized only after the peak T cell response. A significant rise in spike-specific TCR breadth and depth was observed after two AZD1222 doses relative to day 0 and relative to MenACWY recipients.

The label giving this sample's time point can be read as: baseline before first vaccination. Taken with the paper, the label for treatment or condition translates to: meningococcal conjugate vaccine given as trial control. Vaccinee samples were obtained from the UK trials COV001 and COV002, which included a single-blind randomized controlled phase 2/3 trial of AZD1222 (ChAdOx1 nCoV-19) in healthy adults. For TCRbeta chain sequencing, PBMC samples were collected from trial participants at day 0 and at day 28 after the second dose. Counted from cysteine to phenylalanine, this CDR3 has 12 amino acids. The CDR3 DNA has 36 bases and is translated from base 1. Relative to germline, V is 8 bases shorter and J is 0 bases shorter, with 8 bases between their ends. CDR1 and CDR2 are drawn from the germline V gene: SNHLY, FYNNEI. The CDR3 regions of human TCRbeta chains were subjected to immunosequencing. As for how the authors treated the data: Repertoire TCRs were matched against a reference library of SARS-CoV-2-specific TCRs generated with the MIRA antigen-specificity platform. Breadth meant the fraction of unique TCRs that were SARS-CoV-2-associated, whereas depth meant the fraction of total T cells that were SARS-CoV-2-associated. Each spike-specific TCR was assigned to its reactive spike region and to a CD4 or CD8 class using the MIRA data. Log10-transformed breadth and depth values were compared by one-way ANOVA with Sidak's multiple comparisons tests. TCRdb took this table from immuneACCESS and kept in-frame rearrangements with V and J called. Such tables lack part of the clones; where checked against another copy, unresolved V genes explain under half of the gap, and the rest is unexplained. V and J calls and clone size are those listed in that table; D and trimming were worked out from the DNA. Recorded for this sample are 150,000 or so clones; 85% to 90% of them occurred a single time. The top ten constitute more than 5.5% of the sample.

The receptor's source is an adult in good health. The sequences come from peripheral blood, collected on day 0 of MenACWY control vaccination. This chain is built from TRBV2 and TRBJ2-7; the D gene is possibly TRBD2, with 5 bases matching. The CDR3 region has the sequence CASGSGSYEQYF. The bases read TGTGCCAGCGGGAGCGGCTCCTACGAGCAGTACTTC. Reference TRBV2 and TRBJ2-7 proteins supply the regions before and after the CDR3; the full variable domain is: EPEVTQTPSHQVTQMGQEVILRCVPISNHLYFYWYRQILGQKVEFLVSFYNNEISEKSEIFDDQFSVERPDGSNFTLKIRSTKLEDSAMYFCASGSGSYEQYFGPGTRLTVT.